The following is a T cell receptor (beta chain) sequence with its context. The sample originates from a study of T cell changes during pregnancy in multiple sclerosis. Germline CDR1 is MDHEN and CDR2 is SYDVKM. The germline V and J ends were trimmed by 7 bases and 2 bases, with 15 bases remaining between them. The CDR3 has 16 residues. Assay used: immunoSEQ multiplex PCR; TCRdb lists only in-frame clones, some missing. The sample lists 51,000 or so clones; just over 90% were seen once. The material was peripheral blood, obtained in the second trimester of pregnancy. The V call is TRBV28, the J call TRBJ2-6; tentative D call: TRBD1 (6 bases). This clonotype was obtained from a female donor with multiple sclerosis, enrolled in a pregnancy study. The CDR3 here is CASTHRVKAGANVLTF. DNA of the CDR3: TGTGCCAGCACTCACAGGGTAAAGGCTGGGGCCAACGTCCTGACTTTC.